Listed below are T cell receptor beta chains from one sample, sequenced in a study of cytomegalovirus exposure and HLA in healthy donors. Data came from immunoSEQ multiplex PCR; TCRdb stores just in-frame clones and leaves some out. The sample lists about 59,000 clones; about four fifths were seen once. The sequencing input was PBMCs. The source of these receptors is a man under 40 in good health and CMV-seropositive. Both conserved end residues are part of each CDR3. Fields, in order: V gene, clone size, D gene, J gene, CDR3 DNA, CDR3 protein. A D gene is named only where the DNA matches it firmly. Size values are once, few and many counts, or a class for expanded clones, and some rows have none.

TRBV4-1	.	.	TRBJ2-7	TGCGCCAGCAGCCAAAACAGGGCCAACCGGGACCGGGTCCACGAGCAGTACTTC	CASSQNRANRDRVHEQYF
TRBV28	.	.	TRBJ2-7	TGTGCCAGCAGTCGAAAGACAGTAATTAGGGGCGAGCAGTACTTC	CASSRKTVIRGEQYF
TRBV18	.	.	TRBJ2-7	TGTGCCAGCTCACCGCGTGCCCCCTACGAGCAGTACTTC	CASSPRAPYEQYF
TRBV4-3	.	.	TRBJ2-7	TGCGCCAGCAGCCGAGAGATCGCCGGGACTGCCTCCTACGAGCAGTACTTC	CASSREIAGTASYEQYF
TRBV5-1	.	.	TRBJ1-1	TGCGCCAGCATCAAACAGGGCGGCACTGAAGCTTTCTTT	CASIKQGGTEAFF
TRBV7-9	.	TRBD1	TRBJ2-7	TGTGCCAGCAGCCCCGGACAGGGGAGCAACGAGCAGTACTTC	CASSPGQGSNEQYF
TRBV7-3	.	.	TRBJ2-2	TGTGCCAGCAGCCCCGGGACTCCCGAGGTCCTCACCGGGGAGCTGTTTTTT	CASSPGTPEVLTGELFF
TRBV5-4	.	TRBD1	TRBJ1-2	TGTGCCAGCAGCCCGGGACAGGGTAGGACGAACTATGGCTACACCTTC	CASSPGQGRTNYGYTF
TRBV25-1	.	TRBD1	TRBJ1-2	TGTGCCAGCAGTGAACGGGACAGGGCTTTCTTC	CASSERDRAFF
TRBV7-3	.	.	TRBJ2-5	TGTGCCAGCAGCCAGACTAGTGTAGAGACCCAGTACTTC	CASSQTSVETQYF
TRBV4-3	.	TRBD2	TRBJ2-7	TGCGCCAGCAGCCAAGCAACTAGCGGGAGCTACGAGCAGTACTTC	CASSQATSGSYEQYF
TRBV2	.	.	TRBJ2-7	TGTGCCAGCGAGGAGGGGCTCTCCTACGAGCAGTACTTC	CASEEGLSYEQYF
TRBV7-2	few	.	TRBJ1-1	TGTGCCAGCAGCCCCTTTCAGGGGATACAAATGAACACTGAAGCTTTCTTT	CASSPFQGIQMNTEAFF
TRBV6-5	.	.	TRBJ2-5	TGTGCCAGCAGTTACTCGAGGGGGGGAGAGACCCAGTACTTC	CASSYSRGGETQYF
TRBV4-1	.	.	TRBJ1-4	TGCGCCAGCAGCCAAGAAGCAGGGCTTGGAAAACTGTTTTTT	CASSQEAGLGKLFF
TRBV28	.	TRBD1	TRBJ1-1	TGTGCCAGCAGTTTATCGACAGGGGACACTGAAGCTTTCTTT	CASSLSTGDTEAFF
TRBV11-2	once	.	TRBJ2-1	TGTGCCAGCAGCGCTCCGGGCGGGTTGCGTGTGCGGAATGAGCAGTTCTTC	CASSAPGGLRVRNEQFF
TRBV19	.	.	TRBJ1-5	TGTGCCAGTAGTATAACAGCTAATCAGCCCCAGCATTTT	CASSITANQPQHF
TRBV4-2	few	TRBD1	TRBJ1-2	TGTGCCAGCAGCCAAGCCATGACAGGGATAGGCTACACCTTC	CASSQAMTGIGYTF
TRBV7-8	few	.	TRBJ1-2	TGTGCCAGCAGCACCAGGGTATTGAGCTATGGCTACACCTTC	CASSTRVLSYGYTF
TRBV4-1	few	.	TRBJ1-2	TGCGCCAGCAGCCAAGGCCAGGGCTTGGGTGGCTACACCTTC	CASSQGQGLGGYTF
TRBV14	.	TRBD1	TRBJ1-1	TGTGCCAGCAGCCAGTGGCAGGACAGGGCTGAAGCTTTCTTT	CASSQWQDRAEAFF
TRBV6-4	.	TRBD2	TRBJ2-1	TGTGCCAGCTCTAGCGGGGACCCCTACAATGAGCAGTTCTTC	CASSSGDPYNEQFF
TRBV4-2	.	TRBD2	TRBJ2-7	TGTGCCAGCAGCCCCGATCGGGTGGGAGCGGGGAACTCCTACGAGCAGTACTTC	CASSPDRVGAGNSYEQYF
TRBV5-1	.	TRBD2	TRBJ2-3	TGCGCCAGAAGGGGGGTAGCGGGGAGCACAGATACGCAGTATTTT	CARRGVAGSTDTQYF